This T cell receptor beta chain was recorded in a study of long-term antiretroviral therapy in people with HIV. Study background: Earliest sampling preceded the 2015 immediate-ART recommendation by about a decade. The study, taken as a whole, reports: The range of CDR3 lengths in HIV repertoires proved narrower than that found in controls.

People in the study who had HIV all got their treatment in the United States. Each specimen consisted of roughly 0.9-10 million cryopreserved PBMC prior to extraction of DNA. As for this clone: The antigen is undetermined.

Germline CDR1 is SGDLS and CDR2 is YYNGEE. This CDR3 region has 15 residues. With 4 bases clipped from V and 5 bases from J, the junction kept 5 bases outside the gene matches. It was version v3.0 of the immunoSEQ assay that was run at survey level. Repertoires were generated with immunoSEQ multiplex PCR, while TCRdb's copy carries only in-frame clones and drops some. The sample includes 35,000 to 45,000 clones, roughly four fifths of them seen just once. The rearrangement uses TRBV9 and TRBJ2-3, with 12 bases fitting TRBD2. The receptor comes from a man aged 18 to 30 with HIV. The material was unsorted PBMCs, obtained 1 year after starting antiretroviral therapy. Here the CDR3 reads CASSPRTSGVDTQYF. CDR3 in DNA: TGTGCCAGCAGCCCACGGACTAGCGGGGTAGATACGCAGTATTTT.